The T cell receptor (beta chain) under discussion was sequenced for a study of shared clonotypes between healthy human individuals. Overall study context: Used for every donor were three CD4 naive, three CD4 memory, two CD8 naive and one CD8 memory plate.

TCRdb's copy holds only in-frame clones and misses some; the assay was immunoSEQ multiplex PCR. The profile shows around 2,000,000 clones, roughly 94% of them singletons. Notes on this clone: Its antigen is unidentified.

CD8 cells classed as naive were CD45RO-negative and positively selected for CCR7, excluding terminally differentiated effector memory CD45RA+ cells. Study outcomes and limitations: Sorted-subset sequencing was shown by rarefaction to be incomplete despite large depth. Limited genetic and exposure-history diversity came from having few donors.

This TCR derives from a man younger than 35 in good health. The specimen was naive CD8+ T cells sorted from blood.

CDR3 sequence (DNA): TGTGCCAGCAGTGAAGTGGCCGGTTTATCCGCAGATACGCAGTATTTT. Protein: CASSEVAGLSADTQYF. V gene TRBV25-1 combines with J gene TRBJ2-3; no reliable D call. The CDR3 is made up of 16 amino acids. The germline gives CDR1 MGHDK, CDR2 SYGVNS. V was shortened by 2 bases and J by 4 bases, with 16 bases between the two germline ends.